Listed here are 18 T cell receptor beta chains from one sample, sequenced in a study of T cells in Graves' hyperthyroidism and ophthalmopathy. The source material, RNA transcripts, was used to amplify TCR beta CDR3 regions. HTBI primers were employed in a first-round RT-PCR of the TCR CDR3. One entry per CDR3 protein, called by TCRdb with MiXCR from the multiplex PCR reads. The sample has roughly 300,000 distinct CDR3 sequences; roughly 18% are singletons. Specimen: blood. The receptors here all came from a woman aged 50 to 60 with Graves' hyperthyroidism.

V usage is TRBV6-2 or TRBV6-3 and J usage is TRBJ2-1; TRBD2 is a possible D gene (5 bases). V lost 6 bases and J 10 bases, leaving 13 bases between the germline ends. The CDR3 runs to 12 residues. Germline V gene sequence: CDR1 MNHEY, CDR2 SVGEGT. Here the CDR3 reads CASREPGTEQFF. CDR3 in DNA: TGTGCCAGCAGGGAACCGGGAACCGAGCAGTTCTTC.

This chain uses TRBV18 with TRBJ2-5; 10 nucleotides match TRBD1. V lost 6 bases to trimming and J lost 4 bases; unmatched junction nucleotides: 8. The CDR3 has 15 amino acids. Germline loops: CDR1 KGHSH, CDR2 LQKENI. The CDR3 bases are TGTGCCAGCTCGGAGGGACAGGGGAATGGAGAGACCCAGTACTTC. This codes for CASSEGQGNGETQYF.

This clonotype was seen only a few times. This rearrangement joins TRBV6-1 to TRBJ2-1, with 8 bases matching TRBD1. The CDR3 length is 16 residues. The V and J ends lost 1 base and 3 bases, in that order; junction bases with no gene match: 5. Germline V gene sequence: CDR1 MNHNS, CDR2 SASEGT. CDR3 sequence (DNA): TGTGCCAGCAGTGAAGTGGGGACAGGTTTCTACAATGAGCAGTTCTTC. Translated, it gives CASSEVGTGFYNEQFF.

J is TRBJ2-1 and V is TRBV6-5; D is tentatively TRBD1 or TRBD2 (5 bases each). Trimming removed 3 bases from V and 7 bases from J, with 13 bases in between. Per the germline V gene, CDR1 is MNHEY and CDR2 is SVGAGI. This CDR3 has 14 residues. CDR3 coding DNA: TGTGCCAGCAGTTATGGGCCGGGGCAGAATGAGCAGTTCTTC. It encodes CASSYGPGQNEQFF.

Turning to this clonotype: A read error may be the cause here, since a much bigger clone is one base away. The V and J genes are TRBV2 and TRBJ1-4, with D perhaps TRBD1 (6 bases). Germline-derived CDR1 and CDR2 are SNHLY and FYNNEI. This CDR3 has 14 residues. CDR3 nucleotide sequence: TGTGCCAGCAATTTAGGACAGCCTAATGGAAAACTGTTTTTT. It codes for CASNLGQPNGKLFF.

V usage is TRBV19 and J usage is TRBJ1-6; D uncertain. Germline values: CDR1 LNHDA, CDR2 SQIVND (reference sequence). The V end lost 3 bases, the J end lost 8 bases, and 11 bases lay between the germline ends. The CDR3 covers 14 residues. In DNA, the CDR3 is TGTGCCAGTAGTATTTTCGGGGAGGATTCACCCCTCCACTTT. Its translation: CASSIFGEDSPLHF.

This clonotype was found many times. The chain is built from TRBV30 and TRBJ1-1; TRBD1 is a possible D gene (5 bases). The CDR3 has 13 amino acids. With 3 bases removed from V and 4 bases from J, the gap between germline ends came to 12 bases. Germline V gene lookup returns CDR1 GTSNPN and CDR2 SVGIG (reference sequence). CDR3 coding DNA: TGTGCCTGGAGGTGGGGGGGAGGCACTGAAGCTTTCTTT. It translates to CAWRWGGGTEAFF.

V and J are TRBV6-2 or TRBV6-3 and TRBJ2-7, with D possibly being TRBD1 or TRBD2 (5 bases each). V was cut by 5 bases and J by 0 bases, with 11 bases left in between. The V gene's germline CDR1 is MNHEY and CDR2 SVGEGT. CDR3 length: 14 amino acids. CDR3 DNA sequence: TGTGCCAGCAGTCACGGGACGGTCTCCTACGAGCAGTACGTC. Amino acids: CASSHGTVSYEQYV.

The V gene is TRBV4-1, the J gene TRBJ2-3; the D gene is possibly TRBD2 (6 bases). The CDR3 loop spans 16 amino acids. Trimming removed 0 bases from V and 1 base from J, with 11 bases in between. Germline lookup yields CDR1 MGHRA and CDR2 YSYEKL. In nucleotides, the CDR3 is TGCGCCAGCAGCCAAGATCGGTCTAGCGGCACAGATACGCAGTATTTT. This translates into CASSQDRSSGTDTQYF.

A few counts support this clonotype. CDR3 sequence (DNA): TGTGCCAGTACCGGTGGCTATGGCTACACCTTC. Translation: CASTGGYGYTF. The J gene is TRBJ1-2, the V gene TRBV19, with D unresolved. Looked up from germline, CDR1 is LNHDA and CDR2 is SQIVND (reference sequence). The CDR3 covers 11 residues. The V end lost 7 bases, the J end lost 4 bases, and 7 bases lay between the germline ends. Full variable domain (remainder filled in from reference TRBV19 and TRBJ1-2): DGGITQSPKYLFRKEGQNVTLSCEQNLNHDAMYWYRQDPGQGLRLIYYSQIVNDFQKGDIAEGYSVSREKKESFPLTVTSAQKNPTAFYLCASTGGYGYTFGSGTRLTVV.

This clonotype was observed at least ten times. The chain links TRBV11-2 to TRBJ2-1, with unresolved D. The length of the CDR3 is 13 residues. Germline V lookup: CDR1 SGHAT, CDR2 FQNNGV. V was pared by 3 bases and J by 5 bases, with 8 bases between. CDR3 protein: CASSFLVDNEQFF. The CDR3 DNA reads as TGTGCCAGCAGCTTCTTAGTGGACAATGAGCAGTTCTTC. Drawing the rest from reference TRBV11-2 and TRBJ2-1, the complete variable domain is EAGVAQSPRYKIIEKRQSVAFWCNPISGHATLYWYQQILGQGPKLLIQFQNNGVVDDSQLPKDRFSAERLKGVDSTLKIQPAKLEDSAVYLCASSFLVDNEQFFGPGTRLTVL.

The chain carries TRBV6-1 and TRBJ2-1; possible D gene TRBD2, 5 bases. CDR1 is MNHNS, CDR2 SASEGT, per germline. V gave up 1 base and J gave up 9 bases, with 19 bases separating them. The CDR3 covers 16 residues. This CDR3 is CASSEVLDLAGSEQFF. CDR3 DNA sequence: TGTGCCAGCAGTGAAGTACTAGACCTGGCTGGTAGTGAGCAGTTCTTC.

This clonotype came up many times. V gene TRBV7-9 combines with J gene TRBJ1-1; D is unclear. This CDR3 has 14 residues. From germline, CDR1 is SEHNR and CDR2 FQNEAQ (reference sequence). V was cut by 0 bases and J by 4 bases, with 9 bases left in between. CDR3 in DNA: TGTGCCAGCAGCTTAGCGGTGTCCCGCACTGAAGCTTTCTTT. Its protein is CASSLAVSRTEAFF.

The V call is TRBV19, the J call TRBJ1-5, with 7 bases lining up with TRBD1. CDR1 and CDR2 (germline): LNHDA, SQIVND (reference sequence). This CDR3 region has 16 residues. Trimming removed 2 bases from V and 4 bases from J; junction bases left unmatched: 8. CDR3 nucleotides: TGTGCCAGTAGTATATTGGGGACAGCAAAAAATCAGCCCCAGCATTTT. Protein: CASSILGTAKNQPQHF.

This clonotype has at least ten counts. Mismatch with germline at one junction end may stem from a read error. The rearrangement links TRBV3-1 to TRBJ2-3; TRBD2 matches at 7 bases. Germline CDR1 is LGHDT and CDR2 is YNNKEL (reference sequence). This CDR3 contains 15 residues. CDR3 protein: CASSLGAGATATQYF. CDR3 in DNA: TGTGCCAGCAGCCTTGGCGCGGGAGCCACAGCTACGCAGTATTTT.

There are many counts of this clonotype. The chain has TRBV7-3 and TRBJ2-5; D tentatively reads TRBD1 or TRBD2 (5 bases each). CDR1 SGHTA and CDR2 FQGTGA come from the germline V gene. This CDR3 spans 15 amino acids. Deletions cut 2 bases from V and 5 bases from J, with 15 bases between. The CDR3 nucleotides are TGTGCCAGCAGCTTAGGGGTTATGGGGGATGAGACCCAGTACTTC. It is translated as CASSLGVMGDETQYF.

The V call is TRBV7-9, the J call TRBJ2-5; D may correspond to TRBD1 or TRBD2 (5 bases each). CDR1 is SEHNR and CDR2 is FQNEAQ in the germline V gene (reference sequence). Trimming shortened V by 3 bases and J by 13 bases, and 18 bases separated the two germline ends. The length of the CDR3 is 13 residues. CDR3 region: CASSFRDDRYRYF. The CDR3, as DNA: TGTGCCAGCAGCTTTCGGGATGACAGATATCGGTACTTC.

The chain recombines TRBV5-1 with TRBJ2-5; a weak D match, TRBD1 (6 bases). The CDR3 is 14 residues long. CDR1 and CDR2 (germline): SGHRS, YFSETQ. V shed 0 bases and J shed 4 bases, with 10 bases lying between them. The CDR3: CASSLGEQGETQYF. The DNA of the CDR3 is TGCGCCAGCAGCTTGGGAGAACAGGGAGAGACCCAGTACTTC.